A single sample is the source of the 24 T cell receptor beta chains below, sequenced in a study of control samples from healthy donors and cancer patients. TCRdb keeps only in-frame clones here, not all; method: immunoSEQ multiplex PCR. The sample lists fewer than 30,000 clones, around nine tenths seen once, with 1.5% to 2% in the top ten. Sequenced input: PBMCs. All receptors derive from a woman in her forties with lung cancer.

This chain joins TRBV4-3 and TRBJ2-1, with D possibly TRBD2 on 6 matching bases. Looked up from germline, CDR1 is LGHNA and CDR2 is YSLEER. Trimming shortened V by 4 bases and J by 8 bases, and 12 bases separated the two germline ends. The CDR3 runs to 13 residues. The CDR3 loop is CASSRRGADEQFF. In DNA form, the CDR3 reads TGCGCCAGCAGCCGTCGCGGGGCGGATGAGCAGTTCTTC.

This chain connects TRBV12-3 or TRBV12-4 to TRBJ1-6, with D hard to call. V was trimmed by 3 bases and J by 10 bases, leaving 7 bases between them. The CDR3 consists of 12 residues. The CDR3 here is CASSLQLSPLHF. As DNA, the CDR3 is TGTGCCAGCAGTTTGCAGTTATCACCCCTCCACTTT.

This chain joins TRBV11-3 and TRBJ2-2; 9 bases map to TRBD1. Trimming cost V 4 bases and J 9 bases; bases outside gene matches: 6. Germline V gives CDR1 SGHNT, CDR2 YENEEA. CDR3 length: 14 amino acids. This CDR3 reads CASSSRQGVRELFF. The DNA for the CDR3 is TGTGCCAGCAGCTCGAGACAGGGGGTGAGGGAGCTGTTTTTT.

The J gene is TRBJ2-7, the V gene TRBV24-1; TRBD1 matches 7 bases. The CDR3 consists of 15 residues. J was trimmed by 0 bases and V by 3 bases; bases with no gene match: 4. Germline assignment: CDR1 KGHDR and CDR2 SFDVKD. This CDR3 is CATSDPRDSSYEQYF. Here the CDR3 DNA reads TGTGCCACCAGTGATCCCCGGGACAGCTCCTACGAGCAGTACTTC.

The chain combines TRBV7-3 with TRBJ2-3, with 8 bases matching TRBD2. The CDR3 is 16 residues long. Losses at the gene ends were 3 bases for V and 5 bases for J; bases not matched to a gene: 10. Germline V gene sequence: CDR1 SGHTA, CDR2 FQGTGA. The CDR3 nucleotides read TGTGCCAGCAGCTTGAAAGACTGGCTAGCGGGAGATACGCAGTATTTT. Protein sequence: CASSLKDWLAGDTQYF.

The chain joins TRBV24-1 to TRBJ2-6, with D perhaps TRBD1 (5 bases). CDR1 is KGHDR, CDR2 SFDVKD, per germline. Trimming left V 7 bases short and J 4 bases short, with 10 bases between. CDR3 length: 14 residues. CDR3 sequence reads: CATSSTGGANVLTF. The CDR3 nucleotides read TGTGCCACCAGCTCAACAGGAGGGGCCAACGTCCTGACTTTC.

CDR3 residues: CASSTSYTDTQYF. The CDR3 DNA follows: TGTGCCAGCAGCACCAGCTACACAGATACGCAGTATTTT. The chain uses TRBV5-8 and TRBJ2-3; no definite D call. This CDR3 spans 13 amino acids. V was pared by 4 bases and J by 2 bases, with 8 bases between. Per germline, CDR1 SGHTS and CDR2 YDEGEE.

The chain combines TRBV5-1 with TRBJ1-5; D not certain. The CDR3 loop spans 14 amino acids. Trimming left V 0 bases short and J 7 bases short, with 11 bases between. Germline CDR1 reads SGHRS; CDR2 reads YFSETQ. CDR3 residues: CASSLDPLEQPQHF. The CDR3 DNA is TGCGCCAGCAGCTTGGACCCATTAGAACAGCCCCAGCATTTT.

The V call is TRBV5-1, the J call TRBJ2-5; 7 positions agree with TRBD2. CDR1 is SGHRS, CDR2 YFSETQ, per germline. V dropped 2 bases and J dropped 9; count of bases not matched to a gene: 28. The length of the CDR3 is 20 residues. CDR3 region: CASSFFTLRSGVPSNLAQYF. CDR3 nucleotides: TGCGCCAGCAGCTTCTTTACATTGCGGAGCGGGGTCCCTTCTAATCTCGCCCAGTACTTC.

V usage is TRBV28 and J usage is TRBJ2-1; D tentatively fits TRBD1 or TRBD2 (5 bases each). The CDR3 consists of 20 residues. The V gene lost 3 bases and the J gene lost 4 bases, with 28 bases spanning the gap. Germline CDR1 reads MDHEN; CDR2 reads SYDVKM. CDR3 in amino acids: CASSLGENRDLRTPYNEQFF. CDR3 bases: TGTGCCAGCAGTTTGGGGGAAAACCGGGACCTAAGAACGCCGTACAATGAGCAGTTCTTC.

This rearrangement joins TRBV15 to TRBJ1-2, with 10 bases lining up with TRBD1. The CDR3 consists of 14 residues. Germline CDR1 is LNHNV and CDR2 is YYDKDF (reference sequence). J lost 4 bases, V lost 2 bases, and 1 base had no gene match. DNA for the CDR3: TGTGCCACCAGCAGACGGACAGGGGGCTATGGCTACACCTTC. It translates to CATSRRTGGYGYTF.

This clone was picked up one time. The V call is TRBV5-4, the J call TRBJ1-1; the match to TRBD1 covers 8 bases. After removal of 4 bases from V and 0 bases from J, the junction contained 2 bases not matched to a gene. The CDR3 contains 14 residues. Germline-derived CDR1 and CDR2 are SGHNT and YYREEE (reference sequence). CDR3 loop: CASSLTGVNTEAFF. The CDR3 nucleotides read TGTGCCAGCAGCCTGACAGGGGTGAACACTGAAGCTTTCTTT.

V gene TRBV5-1 combines with J gene TRBJ2-3, with D uncertain. Germline V gene sequence: CDR1 SGHRS, CDR2 YFSETQ. This CDR3 spans 11 amino acids. V lost 0 bases, J lost 6 bases, and 2 bases lay in between. For the CDR3, the DNA is TGCGCCAGCAGCTTGGGCGATACGCAGTATTTT. It is translated as CASSLGDTQYF. The whole variable domain, remainder taken from reference TRBV5-1 and TRBJ2-3, is KAGVTQTPRYLIKTRGQQVTLSCSPISGHRSVSWYQQTPGQGLQFLFEYFSETQRNKGNFPGRFSGRQFSNSRSEMNVSTLELGDSALYLCASSLGDTQYFGPGTRLTVL.

J is TRBJ1-2 and V is TRBV2; D gene unclear. CDR1 SNHLY and CDR2 FYNNEI come from the germline V gene. The CDR3 is 17 residues long. The V end was cut by 0 bases, the J end by 4 bases, with 18 bases between. CDR3 protein: CASSEAEDRSAGYGYTF. The CDR3 DNA sequence: TGTGCCAGCAGTGAAGCTGAGGATCGTAGCGCCGGCTATGGCTACACCTTC.

This clone occurred once. The chain links TRBV3-1 (or the pseudogene TRBV3-2) to TRBJ1-1; no firm D call. Germline V CDR1 and CDR2: LGHDT, YNNKEL (reference sequence). Trimming took off 0 bases at V and 4 bases at J, with 12 bases between the two ends. The CDR3 contains 15 residues. The CDR3 coding sequence is TGTGCCAGCAGCCAAGATCGTTGGGTTGGCACTGAAGCTTTCTTT. This translates into CASSQDRWVGTEAFF.

This clone was detected only once. V is TRBV30 and J is TRBJ2-7, with a weak D call TRBD2 (5 bases). V was trimmed by 0 bases and J by 6 bases, leaving 12 bases between them. The CDR3 spans 13 residues. From germline, CDR1 is GTSNPN and CDR2 SVGIG (reference sequence). The DNA of the CDR3 is TGTGCCTGGAGTGTAGGGCTAGCAGTCGAGCAGTACTTC. Translating gives CAWSVGLAVEQYF.

The gene calls are TRBV5-6 and TRBJ1-2, with D possibly matching TRBD1 (6 bases). The CDR3 totals 12 residues. Germline loops: CDR1 SGHDT, CDR2 YYEEEE. V dropped 3 bases and J dropped 7 bases, with 10 bases sitting between them. The CDR3 nucleotides are TGTGCCAGCAGCTCAGGGGAGAGTGGCTACACCTTC. Translated, it gives CASSSGESGYTF.

The chain links TRBV2 to TRBJ1-1; a possible D gene is TRBD1 (6 bases). This CDR3 has 13 amino acids. Between the trimmed V and J ends, which lost 11 bases and 0 bases, there was a span of 13 bases. CDR1 is SNHLY, CDR2 FYNNEI, per germline. The CDR3 loop is CASKEGVNTEAFF. The DNA for the CDR3 is TGTGCCTCCAAAGAGGGGGTGAACACTGAAGCTTTCTTT.

The CDR3 is CASSDGAYSNQPQHF. The CDR3 nucleotides are TGTGCCAGCAGTGATGGGGCTTATAGCAATCAGCCCCAGCATTTT. This chain joins TRBV2 and TRBJ1-5; a weak D match, TRBD1 (5 bases). V was clipped by 3 bases and J by 0 bases, with 9 bases between them. CDR1 and CDR2 (germline): SNHLY, FYNNEI. CDR3 length: 15 amino acids.

The chain joins TRBV28 to TRBJ1-1; unclear D gene. The V end lost 9 bases, the J end lost 6 bases, and 14 bases lay between the germline ends. The CDR3 loop spans 12 amino acids. CDR1 is MDHEN and CDR2 is SYDVKM in the germline V gene. The CDR3 region has the DNA TGTGCCAGTGCAGGTGGCCTCGCTGAAGCTTTCTTT. Encoded protein: CASAGGLAEAFF.

The chain couples TRBV5-4 to TRBJ1-1, with 8 bases identical to TRBD1. With 5 bases clipped from V and 5 bases from J, the junction kept 8 bases outside the gene matches. Germline CDR1 and CDR2: SGHNT and YYREEE (reference sequence). CDR3 length equals 14 residues. CDR3 sequence (DNA): TGTGCCAGCAGTACGACAGGGGTTCGAACTGAAGCTTTCTTT. It codes for CASSTTGVRTEAFF.

This rearrangement joins TRBV5-6 to TRBJ1-6; D not certain. V gave up 1 base and J gave up 9 bases, with 5 bases separating them. Germline V lookup: CDR1 SGHDT, CDR2 YYEEEE. This CDR3 contains 12 residues. The CDR3 here is CASSLPGSPLHF. As DNA, the CDR3 is TGTGCCAGCAGCTTGCCGGGTTCACCCCTCCACTTT. The full variable domain, with the rest looked up from reference TRBV5-6 and TRBJ1-6, is DAGVTQSPTHLIKTRGQQVTLRCSPKSGHDTVSWYQQALGQGPQFIFQYYEEEERQRGNFPDRFSGHQFPNYSSELNVNALLLGDSALYLCASSLPGSPLHFGNGTRLTVT.

The gene calls are TRBV27 and TRBJ2-1; perhaps D is TRBD1 or TRBD2 (6 bases each). Germline V gene sequence: CDR1 MNHEY, CDR2 SMNVEV (reference sequence). V gave up 8 bases and J gave up 0 bases, with 8 bases separating them. The CDR3 totals 13 residues. In nucleotides, the CDR3 is TGTGCCAGCTGGGGGGCCTCCTACAATGAGCAGTTCTTC. Encoded protein: CASWGASYNEQFF.

The V call is TRBV9, the J call TRBJ2-3; 11 positions match TRBD2. Germline V gene lookup returns CDR1 SGDLS and CDR2 YYNGEE. Losses at the gene ends were 4 bases for V and 4 bases for J; bases not matched to a gene: 8. This CDR3 spans 16 amino acids. For the CDR3, the DNA is TGTGCCAGCAGCCCTCATAGCGGGGGGGCCGCAGATACGCAGTATTTT. Translating gives CASSPHSGGAADTQYF.